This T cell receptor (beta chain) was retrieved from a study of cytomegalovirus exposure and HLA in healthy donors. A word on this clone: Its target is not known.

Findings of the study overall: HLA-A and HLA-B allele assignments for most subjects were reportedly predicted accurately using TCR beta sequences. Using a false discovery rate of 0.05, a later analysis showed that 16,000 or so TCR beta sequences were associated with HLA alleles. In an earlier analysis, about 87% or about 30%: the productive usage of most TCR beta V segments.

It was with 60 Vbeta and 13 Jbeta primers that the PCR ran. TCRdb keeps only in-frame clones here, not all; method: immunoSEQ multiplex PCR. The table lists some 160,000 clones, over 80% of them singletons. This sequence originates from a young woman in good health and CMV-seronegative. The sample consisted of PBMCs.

The CDR3 nucleotides read TGTGCCTGGAGTGTAAGAGAGTCGCGGGGGCCTAATCAGCCCCAGCATTTT. It is translated as CAWSVRESRGPNQPQHF. The chain uses TRBV30 and TRBJ1-5, with D maybe TRBD1 (6 bases). The CDR3 loop spans 17 amino acids. Germline CDR1 GTSNPN, CDR2 SVGIG (reference sequence). The V gene lost 0 bases and the J gene lost 4 bases, with 19 bases spanning the gap.